The source of this T cell receptor (beta chain) is a study of T cell responses to AZD1222 COVID-19 vaccine. Study-wide results and caveats: Females outnumbered males among donors, who were mostly white British; clonal diversity was possibly underestimated. Spike-specific TCR breadth and depth were elevated following two AZD1222 doses.

Trimming removed 5 bases at V and 3 bases at J, with 14 bases between. CDR1 and CDR2 (germline): SGHTA, FQGNSA. This CDR3 region has 15 residues. Data came from immunoSEQ multiplex PCR; TCRdb stores just in-frame clones and leaves some out. Seen here are 90,000 to 120,000 clones, around nine tenths observed once, and the top ten hold less than 25%. With regard to this clone: Its antigen is as yet unknown.

The material was peripheral blood, obtained on day 0 of AZD1222 vaccination. This chain uses TRBV7-2 with TRBJ1-3; tentative D call: TRBD1 (6 bases). The source of this sequence is an adult in good health. The CDR3 loop is CASSPNRVLGNTIYF. For the CDR3, the DNA is TGTGCCAGCAGCCCCAACAGGGTGCTTGGAAACACCATATATTTT.